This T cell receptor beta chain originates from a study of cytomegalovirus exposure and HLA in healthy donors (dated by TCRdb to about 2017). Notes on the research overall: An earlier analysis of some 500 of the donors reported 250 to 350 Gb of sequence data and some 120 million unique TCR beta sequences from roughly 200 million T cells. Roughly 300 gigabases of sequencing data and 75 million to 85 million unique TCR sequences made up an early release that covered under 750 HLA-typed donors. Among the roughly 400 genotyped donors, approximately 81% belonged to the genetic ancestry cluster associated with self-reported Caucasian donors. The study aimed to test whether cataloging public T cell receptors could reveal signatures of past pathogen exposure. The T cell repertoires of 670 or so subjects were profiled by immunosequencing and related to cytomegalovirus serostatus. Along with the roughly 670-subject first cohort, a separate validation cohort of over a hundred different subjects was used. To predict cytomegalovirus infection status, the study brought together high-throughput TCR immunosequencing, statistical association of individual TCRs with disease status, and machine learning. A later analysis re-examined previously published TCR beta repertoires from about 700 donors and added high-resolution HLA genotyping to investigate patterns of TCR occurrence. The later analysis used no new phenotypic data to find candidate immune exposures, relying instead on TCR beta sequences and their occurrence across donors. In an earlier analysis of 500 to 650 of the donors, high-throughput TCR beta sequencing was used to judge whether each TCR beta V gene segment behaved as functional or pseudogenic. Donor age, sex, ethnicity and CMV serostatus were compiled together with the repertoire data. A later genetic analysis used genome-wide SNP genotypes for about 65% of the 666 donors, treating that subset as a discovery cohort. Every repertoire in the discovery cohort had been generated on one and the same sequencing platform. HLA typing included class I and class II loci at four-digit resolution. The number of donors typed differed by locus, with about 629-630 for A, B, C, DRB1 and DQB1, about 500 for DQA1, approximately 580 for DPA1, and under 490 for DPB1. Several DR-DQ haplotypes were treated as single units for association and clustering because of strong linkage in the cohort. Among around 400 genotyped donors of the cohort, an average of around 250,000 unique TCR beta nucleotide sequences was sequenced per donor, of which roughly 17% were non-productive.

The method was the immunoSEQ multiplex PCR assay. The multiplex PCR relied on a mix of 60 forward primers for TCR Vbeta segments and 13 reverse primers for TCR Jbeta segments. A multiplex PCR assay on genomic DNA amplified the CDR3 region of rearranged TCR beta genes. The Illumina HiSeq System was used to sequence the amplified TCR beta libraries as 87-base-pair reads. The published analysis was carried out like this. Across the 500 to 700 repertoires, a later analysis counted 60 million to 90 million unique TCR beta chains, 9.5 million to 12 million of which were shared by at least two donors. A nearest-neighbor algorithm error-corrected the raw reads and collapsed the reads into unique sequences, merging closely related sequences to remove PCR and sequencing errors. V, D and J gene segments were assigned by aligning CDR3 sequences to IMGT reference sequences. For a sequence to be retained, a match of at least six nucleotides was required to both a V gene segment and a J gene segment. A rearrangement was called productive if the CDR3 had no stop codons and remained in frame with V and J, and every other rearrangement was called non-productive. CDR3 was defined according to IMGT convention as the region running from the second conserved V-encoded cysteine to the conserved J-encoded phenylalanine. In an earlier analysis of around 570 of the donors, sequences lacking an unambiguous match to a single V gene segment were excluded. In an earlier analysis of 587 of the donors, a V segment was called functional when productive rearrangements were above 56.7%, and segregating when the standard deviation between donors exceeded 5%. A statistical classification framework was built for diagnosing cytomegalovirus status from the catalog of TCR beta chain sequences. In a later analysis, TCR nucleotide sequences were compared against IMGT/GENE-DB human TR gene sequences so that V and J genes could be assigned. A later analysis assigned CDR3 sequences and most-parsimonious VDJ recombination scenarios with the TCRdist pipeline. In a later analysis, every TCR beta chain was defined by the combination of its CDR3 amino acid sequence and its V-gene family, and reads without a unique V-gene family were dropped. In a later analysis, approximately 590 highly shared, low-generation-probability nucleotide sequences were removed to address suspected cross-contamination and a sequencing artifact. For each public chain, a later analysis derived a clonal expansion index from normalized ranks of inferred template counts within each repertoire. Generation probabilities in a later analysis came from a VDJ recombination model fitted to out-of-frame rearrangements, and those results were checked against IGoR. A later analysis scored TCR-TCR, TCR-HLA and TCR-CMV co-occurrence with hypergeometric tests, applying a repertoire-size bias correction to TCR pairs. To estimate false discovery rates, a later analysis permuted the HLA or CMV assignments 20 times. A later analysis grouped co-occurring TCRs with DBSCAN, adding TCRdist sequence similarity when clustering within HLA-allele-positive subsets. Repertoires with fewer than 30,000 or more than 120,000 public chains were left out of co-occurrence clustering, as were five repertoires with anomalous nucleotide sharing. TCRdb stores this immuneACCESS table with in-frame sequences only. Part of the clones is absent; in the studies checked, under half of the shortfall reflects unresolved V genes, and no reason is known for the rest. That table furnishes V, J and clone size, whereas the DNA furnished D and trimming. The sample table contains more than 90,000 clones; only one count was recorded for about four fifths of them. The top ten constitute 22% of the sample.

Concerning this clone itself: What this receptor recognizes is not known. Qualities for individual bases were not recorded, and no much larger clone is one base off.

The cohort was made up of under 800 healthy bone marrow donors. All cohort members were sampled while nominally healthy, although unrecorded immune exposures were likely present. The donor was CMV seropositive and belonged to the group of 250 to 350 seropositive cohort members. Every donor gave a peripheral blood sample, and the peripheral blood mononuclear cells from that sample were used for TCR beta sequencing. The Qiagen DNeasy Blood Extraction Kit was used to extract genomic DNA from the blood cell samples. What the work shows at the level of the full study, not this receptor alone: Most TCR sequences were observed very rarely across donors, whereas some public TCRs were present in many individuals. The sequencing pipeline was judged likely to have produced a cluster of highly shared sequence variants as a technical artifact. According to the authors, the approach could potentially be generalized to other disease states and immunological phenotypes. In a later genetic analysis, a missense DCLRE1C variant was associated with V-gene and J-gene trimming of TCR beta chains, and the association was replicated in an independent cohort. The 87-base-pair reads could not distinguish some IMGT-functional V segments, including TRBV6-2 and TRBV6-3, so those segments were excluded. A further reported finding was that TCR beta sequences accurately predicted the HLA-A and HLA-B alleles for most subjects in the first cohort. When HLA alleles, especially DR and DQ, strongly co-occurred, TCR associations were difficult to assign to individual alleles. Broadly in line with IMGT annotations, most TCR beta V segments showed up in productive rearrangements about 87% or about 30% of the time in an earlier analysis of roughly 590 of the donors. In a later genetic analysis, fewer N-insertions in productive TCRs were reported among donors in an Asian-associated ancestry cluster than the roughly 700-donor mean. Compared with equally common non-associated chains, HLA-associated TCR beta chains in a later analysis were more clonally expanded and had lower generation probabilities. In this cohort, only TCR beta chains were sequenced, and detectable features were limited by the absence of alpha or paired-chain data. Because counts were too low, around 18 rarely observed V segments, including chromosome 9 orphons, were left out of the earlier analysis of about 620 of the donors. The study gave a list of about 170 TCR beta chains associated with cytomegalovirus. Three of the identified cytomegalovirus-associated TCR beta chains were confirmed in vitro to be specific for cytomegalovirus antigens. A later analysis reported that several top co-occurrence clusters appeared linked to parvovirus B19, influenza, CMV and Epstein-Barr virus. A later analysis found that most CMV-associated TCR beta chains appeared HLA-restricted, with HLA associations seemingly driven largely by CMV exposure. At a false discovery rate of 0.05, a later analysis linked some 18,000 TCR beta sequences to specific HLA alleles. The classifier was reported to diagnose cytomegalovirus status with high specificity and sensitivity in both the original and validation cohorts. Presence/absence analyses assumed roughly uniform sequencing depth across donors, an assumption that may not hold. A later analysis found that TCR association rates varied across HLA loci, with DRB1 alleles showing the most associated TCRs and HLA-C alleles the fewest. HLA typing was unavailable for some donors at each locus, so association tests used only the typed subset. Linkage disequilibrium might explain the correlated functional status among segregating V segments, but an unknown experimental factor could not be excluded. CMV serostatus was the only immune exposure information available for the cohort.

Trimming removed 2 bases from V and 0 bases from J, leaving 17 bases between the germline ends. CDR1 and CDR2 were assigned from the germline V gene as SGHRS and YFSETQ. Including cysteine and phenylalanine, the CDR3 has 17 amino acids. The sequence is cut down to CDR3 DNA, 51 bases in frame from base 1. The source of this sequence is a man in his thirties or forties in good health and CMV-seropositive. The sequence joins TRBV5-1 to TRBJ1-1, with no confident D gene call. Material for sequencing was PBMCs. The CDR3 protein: CASSFGLTQRMNTEAFF. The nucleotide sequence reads TGCGCCAGCAGCTTCGGACTGACGCAAAGGATGAACACTGAAGCTTTCTTT.